A single sample is the source of the 27 T cell receptor beta chains below, sequenced in a study of technical replicates of blood from a few donors. The protocol was immunoSEQ multiplex PCR, while the TCRdb copy is restricted to in-frame clones and leaves out a portion. The data contain 14,000 or so clones, approximately 86% of them singletons. Sequenced input: PBMCs. The source is a human donor in good health.

The rearrangement links TRBV10-3 to TRBJ2-7; 7 bases map to TRBD2. In germline, CDR1 is ENHRY, CDR2 SYGVKD. The CDR3 runs to 15 residues. Trimming cost V 10 bases and J 7 bases; bases outside gene matches: 19. Written as DNA, the CDR3 is TGTGCCACCGGGGGAGGGGACTCGCCTTTACTAGAGCAGTACTTC. As protein: CATGGGDSPLLEQYF.

V and J are TRBV5-5 and TRBJ1-3, with 8 bases matching TRBD1. V was pared by 5 bases and J by 0 bases, with 4 bases of the junction left unmatched. Germline CDR1 and CDR2: SGHKS and YYEKEE (reference sequence). The CDR3 is 15 amino acids. DNA for the CDR3: TGTGCCAGCAGTCAAGGACAGGGCTCTGGAAACACCATATATTTT. Its protein product is CASSQGQGSGNTIYF.

The chain has TRBV14 and TRBJ2-1; 13 nucleotides align to TRBD2. Germline CDR1 SGHDN, CDR2 FVKESK. With 4 bases clipped from V and 6 bases from J, the junction kept 6 bases outside the gene matches. The CDR3 runs 16 residues. CDR3 nucleotides: TGTGCCAGCAGCCCAATACTAGCGGGAGGGAGCAATGAGCAGTTCTTC. Encoded protein: CASSPILAGGSNEQFF.

This clone was picked up a small number of times. V gene TRBV6-5 combines with J gene TRBJ1-3, with a tentative D call TRBD1 (5 bases). V lost 5 bases and J lost 1, with 6 bases in between. Germline CDR1 MNHEY, CDR2 SVGAGI. This CDR3 comprises 13 residues. The CDR3 DNA sequence: TGTGCCAGCAGTCGACAGTCTGGAAACACCATATATTTT. Translation: CASSRQSGNTIYF.

This chain links TRBV18 with TRBJ1-1; no definite D call. V lost 1 base and J lost 0, with 6 bases in between. The germline CDR1 and CDR2 sequences are KGHSH and LQKENI. The CDR3 loop spans 14 amino acids. The CDR3 loop reads CASSPLTLNTEAFF. The CDR3 nucleotides read TGTGCCAGCTCACCACTCACATTGAACACTGAAGCTTTCTTT.

The rearrangement joins TRBV6-6 to TRBJ2-7; no clear D gene. V was cut by 2 bases and J by 9 bases, with 11 bases left in between. Per germline, CDR1 MNHNY and CDR2 SVGAGI (reference sequence). This CDR3 has 12 residues. The CDR3 DNA sequence: TGTGCCAGCAGTTACGAAACCGTCGGGCAGTACTTC. Translating it yields CASSYETVGQYF.

The chain has TRBV2 and TRBJ2-5, with a possible D match to TRBD2 (6 bases). The CDR3 runs to 15 residues. V was pared by 5 bases and J by 5 bases, with 18 bases between. Germline CDR1 and CDR2: SNHLY and FYNNEI. The CDR3 region has the DNA TGTGCCAGCAGTCTGATCGGGGGTCAAACGGAGACCCAGTACTTC. Translated: CASSLIGGQTETQYF.

The rearrangement joins TRBV19 to TRBJ1-5; no clear D gene. V lost 6 bases, J lost 4 bases, and 16 bases lay in between. This CDR3 region has 15 residues. The germline gives CDR1 LNHDA, CDR2 SQIVND (reference sequence). Here the CDR3 reads CASSFAIQINQPQHF. The CDR3 bases are TGTGCCAGTAGCTTCGCCATACAAATTAATCAGCCCCAGCATTTT.

This rearrangement joins TRBV6-5 to TRBJ1-5; 7 nucleotides match TRBD1. Germline V CDR1 and CDR2: MNHEY, SVGAGI. V lost 0 bases and J lost 6; bases outside the gene matches: 5. The CDR3 consists of 15 residues. CDR3: CASSYSKGAAQPQHF. The CDR3 DNA sequence: TGTGCCAGCAGTTACTCGAAGGGGGCAGCTCAGCCCCAGCATTTT.

CDR3 nucleotides: TGTGCCAGCAGCTGGGACAGGGTTCACACCGGGGAGCTGTTTTTT. Amino acids: CASSWDRVHTGELFF. The gene calls are TRBV7-9 and TRBJ2-2, with 9 bases that match TRBD1. Trimming took 4 bases from V and 3 from J; bases not matched to a gene: 3. Germline CDR1 and CDR2: SEHNR and FQNEAQ (reference sequence). This CDR3 is built from 15 residues.

The table lists this clone with a few counts. The chain uses TRBV5-1 and TRBJ1-2; D is uncertain. The germline CDR1 and CDR2 sequences are SGHRS and YFSETQ. The V gene lost 0 bases and the J gene lost 4 bases, with 7 bases spanning the gap. CDR3 length: 13 amino acids. CDR3 in amino acids: CASSLGGGYGYTF. For the CDR3, the DNA is TGCGCCAGCAGCTTGGGGGGAGGCTATGGCTACACCTTC.

The CDR3 region is CASSSSGRANEQFF. DNA of the CDR3: TGTGCCAGCAGCTCTAGCGGGAGGGCCAATGAGCAGTTCTTC. The rearrangement joins TRBV7-9 to TRBJ2-1, with 12 bases lining up with TRBD2. The V and J ends lost 4 bases and 6 bases, in that order; junction bases with no gene match: 1. The length of the CDR3 is 14 residues. Germline-derived CDR1 and CDR2 are SEHNR and FQNEAQ (reference sequence).

This rearrangement joins TRBV4-1 to TRBJ2-7; 7 nucleotides match TRBD2. Germline V gene sequence: CDR1 MGHRA, CDR2 YSYEKL. The CDR3 spans 18 residues. Trimming took 0 bases from V and 6 from J; bases not matched to a gene: 17. The CDR3 bases are TGCGCCAGCAGCCAAGATGCCCTCGTCTACGGGAGGAATTCCGAGCAGTACTTC. Translated: CASSQDALVYGRNSEQYF.

The chain couples TRBV6-5 to TRBJ2-7; D may be TRBD2 (5 bases). V gave up 5 bases and J gave up 4 bases, with 18 bases separating them. This CDR3 region has 15 residues. CDR1 MNHEY and CDR2 SVGAGI come from the germline V gene. The CDR3 is CASSTYGPGSYEQYF. As DNA, the CDR3 is TGTGCCAGCAGTACCTATGGCCCGGGATCGTACGAGCAGTACTTC.

This clone has a single count. The chain carries TRBV19 and TRBJ1-5; D uncertain. This CDR3 is built from 13 residues. Germline CDR1 LNHDA, CDR2 SQIVND (reference sequence). Trimming stripped 6 bases from V and 4 bases from J, with 10 bases between. The CDR3 loop is CASSWALNQPQHF. The CDR3 DNA follows: TGTGCCAGTAGCTGGGCACTTAATCAGCCCCAGCATTTT.

V is TRBV7-9 and J is TRBJ1-1, with D unresolved. The CDR3 has 11 amino acids. Trimming took 5 bases from V and 3 from J, leaving 4 bases between them. Germline lookup yields CDR1 SEHNR and CDR2 FQNEAQ (reference sequence). This chain's CDR3 is CASSRDTEAFF. The CDR3 DNA reads TGTGCCAGCAGCCGGGACACTGAAGCTTTCTTT.

This chain connects TRBV2 to TRBJ2-2; the D gene is possibly TRBD2 (6 bases). Trimming took 11 bases from V and 8 from J, leaving 12 bases between them. This CDR3 has 11 amino acids. Germline-derived CDR1 and CDR2 are SNHLY and FYNNEI. Here the CDR3 reads CAGRRDGELFF. The CDR3 coding sequence is TGTGCCGGACGGCGGGATGGGGAGCTGTTTTTT.

The chain employs TRBV6-5 and TRBJ2-7; 9 nucleotides align to TRBD2. This CDR3 has 15 amino acids. From germline, CDR1 is MNHEY and CDR2 SVGAGI. Losses at the gene ends were 4 bases for V and 0 bases for J; bases not matched to a gene: 4. This chain's CDR3 is CASSSPSGNSYEQYF. CDR3 DNA: TGTGCCAGCAGTTCCCCTAGCGGGAACTCCTACGAGCAGTACTTC.

CDR3 protein: CASSQGQENTIYF. DNA for the CDR3: TGTGCCAGCAGCCAGGGACAGGAAAACACCATATATTTT. V gene TRBV7-3 combines with J gene TRBJ1-3; 8 bases fit TRBD1. There are 13 residues in the CDR3. V dropped 5 bases and J dropped 6; count of bases not matched to a gene: 3. Germline-derived CDR1 and CDR2 are SGHTA and FQGTGA.

This chain joins TRBV6-5 and TRBJ2-1; no firm D call. The CDR3 has 16 residues. Germline CDR1 is MNHEY and CDR2 is SVGAGI. V was shortened by 0 bases and J by 2 bases, with 11 bases between the two germline ends. The CDR3 loop is CASSYSNAGTYNEQFF. The CDR3 DNA follows: TGTGCCAGCAGTTACTCGAACGCAGGAACCTACAATGAGCAGTTCTTC.

The chain carries TRBV7-9 and TRBJ1-1; D remains unclear. V was trimmed by 7 bases and J by 1 base, leaving 13 bases between them. CDR3 size: 14 residues. CDR1 SEHNR and CDR2 FQNEAQ come from the germline V gene (reference sequence). The CDR3 sequence: CASTTQIGNTEAFF. The DNA for the CDR3 is TGTGCCAGCACCACTCAAATTGGGAACACTGAAGCTTTCTTT.

The V and J genes are TRBV2 and TRBJ1-4; no reliable D call. The CDR3 spans 12 residues. V lost 4 bases to trimming and J lost 8 bases, with 8 bases between them. Germline values: CDR1 SNHLY, CDR2 FYNNEI. CDR3 residues: CASSVRQEKLFF. The CDR3 nucleotides are TGTGCCAGCAGTGTGAGGCAGGAAAAACTGTTTTTT.

V and J are TRBV4-2 and TRBJ2-1; 12 nucleotides line up with TRBD2. Germline V gene sequence: CDR1 LGHNA, CDR2 YNFKEQ. V lost 4 bases and J lost 3; bases outside the gene matches: 1. This CDR3 contains 15 residues. For the CDR3, the DNA is TGTGCCAGCAGCCGGACTAGCGGGGACTACAATGAGCAGTTCTTC. Amino acids: CASSRTSGDYNEQFF.

The genes are TRBV5-8 and TRBJ1-3; D is undetermined. The CDR3 has 15 amino acids. The V and J ends lost 4 bases and 0 bases respectively, with 11 bases between them. Germline V gene lookup returns CDR1 SGHTS and CDR2 YDEGEE. This CDR3 is CASSGHVNSGNTIYF. The CDR3 coding sequence is TGTGCCAGCAGCGGCCATGTCAACTCTGGAAACACCATATATTTT.

The J gene is TRBJ2-7, the V gene TRBV7-9, with 9 bases fitting TRBD2. In germline, CDR1 is SEHNR, CDR2 FQNEAQ (reference sequence). The J segment lost 3 bases and the V segment lost 7 bases, leaving 7 bases of the junction unmatched. The CDR3 has 14 residues. DNA for the CDR3: TGTGCCAGCAAAGTAGCGGGAGTGGACTACGAGCAGTACTTC. Its translation: CASKVAGVDYEQYF.

The rearrangement links TRBV11-2 to TRBJ2-3, with TRBD2 matching 7 bases. CDR1 SGHAT and CDR2 FQNNGV come from the germline V gene. V lost 5 bases and J lost 6; bases outside the gene matches: 5. The CDR3 contains 13 residues. CDR3 nucleotide sequence: TGTGCCAGCAGCCCCCACGGGAGGGATACGCAGTATTTT. This encodes CASSPHGRDTQYF.

This rearrangement joins TRBV2 to TRBJ2-7; D is unclear. This CDR3 contains 13 residues. Germline CDR1 is SNHLY and CDR2 is FYNNEI. The V gene lost 0 bases and the J gene lost 9 bases, with 12 bases spanning the gap. The CDR3 protein is CASSEALGPRQYF. The CDR3 DNA reads as TGTGCCAGCAGTGAAGCGCTTGGGCCGCGGCAGTACTTC.